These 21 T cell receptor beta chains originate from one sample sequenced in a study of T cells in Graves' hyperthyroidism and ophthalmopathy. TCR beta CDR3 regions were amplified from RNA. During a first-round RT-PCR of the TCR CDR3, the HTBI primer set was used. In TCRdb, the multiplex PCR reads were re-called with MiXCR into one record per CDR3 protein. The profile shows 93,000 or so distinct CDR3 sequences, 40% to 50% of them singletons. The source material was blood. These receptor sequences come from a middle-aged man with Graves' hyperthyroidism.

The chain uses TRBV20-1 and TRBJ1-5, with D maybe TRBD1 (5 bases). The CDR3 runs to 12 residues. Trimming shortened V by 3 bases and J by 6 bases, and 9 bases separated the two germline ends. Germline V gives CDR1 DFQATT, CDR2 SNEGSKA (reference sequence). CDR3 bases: TGCAGTGCTAGGGGGGTCGCTCAGCCCCAGCATTTT. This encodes CSARGVAQPQHF.

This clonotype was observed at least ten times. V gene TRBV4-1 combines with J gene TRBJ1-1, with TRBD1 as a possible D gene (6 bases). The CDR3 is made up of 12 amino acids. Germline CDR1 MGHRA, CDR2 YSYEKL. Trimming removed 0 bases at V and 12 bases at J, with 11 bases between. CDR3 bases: TGCGCCAGCAGCCAAGACTACAGGGCATCTTTCTTT. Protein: CASSQDYRASFF.

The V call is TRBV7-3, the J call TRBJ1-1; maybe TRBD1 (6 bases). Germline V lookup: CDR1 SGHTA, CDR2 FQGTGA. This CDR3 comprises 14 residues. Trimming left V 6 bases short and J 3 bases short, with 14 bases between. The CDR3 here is CASRDEGGDTEAFF. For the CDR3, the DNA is TGTGCCAGCAGAGACGAGGGGGGCGACACTGAAGCTTTCTTT.

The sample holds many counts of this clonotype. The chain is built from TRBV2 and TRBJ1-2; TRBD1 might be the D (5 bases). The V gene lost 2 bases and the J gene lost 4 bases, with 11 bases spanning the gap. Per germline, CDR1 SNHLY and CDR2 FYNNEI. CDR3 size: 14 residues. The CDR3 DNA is TGTGCCAGCAGTGAACAGGGCCTATCCTATGGCTACACCTTC. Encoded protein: CASSEQGLSYGYTF.

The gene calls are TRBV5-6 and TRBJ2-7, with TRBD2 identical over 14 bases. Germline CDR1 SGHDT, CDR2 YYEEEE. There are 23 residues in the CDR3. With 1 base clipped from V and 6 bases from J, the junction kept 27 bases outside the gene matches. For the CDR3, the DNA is TGTGCCAGCAGCTTGTTACAGGGGGCGCGGTATGGTGAGACTAGCGGGAGGGCCGGCGAGCAGTACTTC. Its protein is CASSLLQGARYGETSGRAGEQYF.

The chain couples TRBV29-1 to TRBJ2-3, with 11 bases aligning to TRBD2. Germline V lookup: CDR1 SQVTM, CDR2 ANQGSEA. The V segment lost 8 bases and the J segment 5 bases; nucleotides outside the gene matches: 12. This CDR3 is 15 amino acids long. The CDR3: CSHLVSGGEGDTQYF. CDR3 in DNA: TGCAGCCACCTCGTTAGCGGGGGGGAAGGAGATACGCAGTATTTT.

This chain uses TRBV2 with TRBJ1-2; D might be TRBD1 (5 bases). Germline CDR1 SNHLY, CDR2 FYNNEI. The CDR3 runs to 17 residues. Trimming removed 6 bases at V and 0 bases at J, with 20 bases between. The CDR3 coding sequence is TGTGCCAGCAGGAGGGAGGGGAGGAGGAATTCTAACTATGGCTACACCTTC. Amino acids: CASRREGRRNSNYGYTF.

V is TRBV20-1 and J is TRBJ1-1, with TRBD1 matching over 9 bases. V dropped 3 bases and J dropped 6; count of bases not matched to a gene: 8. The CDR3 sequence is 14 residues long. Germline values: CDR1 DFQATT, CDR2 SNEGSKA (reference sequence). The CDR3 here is CSARGTGLSPEAFF. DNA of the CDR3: TGCAGTGCTAGGGGGACAGGGTTGTCTCCTGAAGCTTTCTTT.

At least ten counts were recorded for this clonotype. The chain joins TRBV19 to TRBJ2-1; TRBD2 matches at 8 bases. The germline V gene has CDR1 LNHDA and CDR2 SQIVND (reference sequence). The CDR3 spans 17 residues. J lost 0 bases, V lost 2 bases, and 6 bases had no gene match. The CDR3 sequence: CASSISGGSSSYNEQFF. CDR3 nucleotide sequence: TGTGCCAGTAGTATATCGGGGGGGTCCAGCTCCTACAATGAGCAGTTCTTC.

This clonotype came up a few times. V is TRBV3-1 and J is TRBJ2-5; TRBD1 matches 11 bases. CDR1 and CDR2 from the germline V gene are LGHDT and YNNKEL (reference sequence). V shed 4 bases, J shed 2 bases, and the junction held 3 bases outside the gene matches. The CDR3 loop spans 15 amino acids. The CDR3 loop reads CASSRGQGAQETQYF. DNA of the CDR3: TGTGCCAGCAGCCGCGGACAGGGGGCTCAAGAGACCCAGTACTTC.

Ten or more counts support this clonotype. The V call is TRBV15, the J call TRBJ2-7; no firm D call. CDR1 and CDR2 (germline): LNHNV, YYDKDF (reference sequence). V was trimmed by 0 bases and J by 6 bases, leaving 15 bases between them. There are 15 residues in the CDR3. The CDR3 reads CATSRESGSSAEQYF. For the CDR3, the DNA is TGTGCCACCAGCAGAGAGTCAGGCTCCTCGGCCGAGCAGTACTTC.

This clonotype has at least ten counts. For the CDR3, the DNA is TGTGCCAGCAGTGAAGAAGGCACCCGCTATGGCTACACCTTC. It yields the protein CASSEEGTRYGYTF. J is TRBJ1-2 and V is TRBV6-1; D remains unclear. Germline CDR1 and CDR2: MNHNS and SASEGT. V was cut by 1 base and J by 4 bases, with 10 bases left in between. The CDR3 length is 14 residues.

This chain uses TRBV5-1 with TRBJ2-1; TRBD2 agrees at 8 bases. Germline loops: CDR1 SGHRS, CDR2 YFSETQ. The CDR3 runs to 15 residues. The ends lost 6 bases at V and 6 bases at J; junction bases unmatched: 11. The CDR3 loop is CASKFAAGGFNEQFF. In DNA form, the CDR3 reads TGCGCCAGCAAGTTTGCGGCGGGAGGATTCAATGAGCAGTTCTTC. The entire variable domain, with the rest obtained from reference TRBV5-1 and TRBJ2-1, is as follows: KAGVTQTPRYLIKTRGQQVTLSCSPISGHRSVSWYQQTPGQGLQFLFEYFSETQRNKGNFPGRFSGRQFSNSRSEMNVSTLELGDSALYLCASKFAAGGFNEQFFGPGTRLTVL.

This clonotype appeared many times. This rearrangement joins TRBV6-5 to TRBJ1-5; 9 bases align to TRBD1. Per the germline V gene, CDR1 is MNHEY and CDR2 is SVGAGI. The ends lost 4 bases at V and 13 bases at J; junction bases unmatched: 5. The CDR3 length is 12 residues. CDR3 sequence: CASSSPGQGQHF. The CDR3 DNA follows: TGTGCCAGCAGTTCGCCGGGACAGGGACAGCATTTT.

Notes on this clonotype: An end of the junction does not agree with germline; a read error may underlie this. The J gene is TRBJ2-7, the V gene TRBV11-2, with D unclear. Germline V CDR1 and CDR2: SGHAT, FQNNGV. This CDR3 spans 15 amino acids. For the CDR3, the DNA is TGTGGCAGCAGCTTAGAGGTACGCGGATCTTACGAGCAGTACTTC. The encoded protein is CGSSLEVRGSYEQYF. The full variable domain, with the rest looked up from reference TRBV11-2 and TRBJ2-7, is EAGVAQSPRYKIIEKRQSVAFWCNPISGHATLYWYQQILGQGPKLLIQFQNNGVVDDSQLPKDRFSAERLKGVDSTLKIQPAKLEDSAVYLCGSSLEVRGSYEQYFGPGTRLTVT.

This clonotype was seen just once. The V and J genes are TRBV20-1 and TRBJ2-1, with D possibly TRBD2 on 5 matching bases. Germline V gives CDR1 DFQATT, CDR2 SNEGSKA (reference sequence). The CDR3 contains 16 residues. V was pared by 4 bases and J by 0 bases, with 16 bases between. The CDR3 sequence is CSATHGRVSSYNEQFF. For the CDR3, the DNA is TGCAGTGCTACCCATGGGCGGGTAAGCTCCTACAATGAGCAGTTCTTC.

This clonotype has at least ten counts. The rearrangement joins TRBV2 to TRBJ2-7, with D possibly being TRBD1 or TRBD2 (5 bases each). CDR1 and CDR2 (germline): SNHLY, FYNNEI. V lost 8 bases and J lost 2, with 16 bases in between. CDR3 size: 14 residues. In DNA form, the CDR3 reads TGTGCCAGCCGGAGTGGGGGTTGGCCCTACGAGCAGTACTTC. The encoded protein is CASRSGGWPYEQYF.

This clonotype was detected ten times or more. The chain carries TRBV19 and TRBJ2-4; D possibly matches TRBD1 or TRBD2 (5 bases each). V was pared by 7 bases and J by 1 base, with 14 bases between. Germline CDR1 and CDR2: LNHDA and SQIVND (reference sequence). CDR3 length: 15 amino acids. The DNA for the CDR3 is TGTGCCAGTACTGTTGGGGACCATGCCAAAAACATTCAGTACTTC. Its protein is CASTVGDHAKNIQYF.

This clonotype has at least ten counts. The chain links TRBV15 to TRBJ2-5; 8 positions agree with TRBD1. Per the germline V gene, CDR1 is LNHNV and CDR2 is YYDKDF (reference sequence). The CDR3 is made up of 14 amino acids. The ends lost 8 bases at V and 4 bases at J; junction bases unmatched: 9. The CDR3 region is CATEQGARGETQYF. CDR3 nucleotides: TGTGCCACCGAGCAGGGGGCTAGGGGAGAGACCCAGTACTTC.

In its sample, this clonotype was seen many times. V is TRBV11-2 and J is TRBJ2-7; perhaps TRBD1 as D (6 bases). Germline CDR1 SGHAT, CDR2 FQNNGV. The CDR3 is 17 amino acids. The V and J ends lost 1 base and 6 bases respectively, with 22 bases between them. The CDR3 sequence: CASSLGIWGTSPAEQYF. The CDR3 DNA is TGTGCCAGCAGCTTAGGCATATGGGGGACATCCCCGGCCGAGCAGTACTTC. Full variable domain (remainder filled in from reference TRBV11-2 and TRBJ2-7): EAGVAQSPRYKIIEKRQSVAFWCNPISGHATLYWYQQILGQGPKLLIQFQNNGVVDDSQLPKDRFSAERLKGVDSTLKIQPAKLEDSAVYLCASSLGIWGTSPAEQYFGPGTRLTVT.

The CDR3 DNA is TGTGCCAGCAGTCCGGGACTAGCGGGAGCAGAGACCCAGTACTTC. Amino acids: CASSPGLAGAETQYF. V and J are TRBV25-1 and TRBJ2-5; 14 nucleotides match TRBD2. In germline, CDR1 is MGHDK, CDR2 SYGVNS. V was pared by 5 bases and J by 4 bases, with 3 bases of the junction left unmatched. CDR3 size: 15 residues.